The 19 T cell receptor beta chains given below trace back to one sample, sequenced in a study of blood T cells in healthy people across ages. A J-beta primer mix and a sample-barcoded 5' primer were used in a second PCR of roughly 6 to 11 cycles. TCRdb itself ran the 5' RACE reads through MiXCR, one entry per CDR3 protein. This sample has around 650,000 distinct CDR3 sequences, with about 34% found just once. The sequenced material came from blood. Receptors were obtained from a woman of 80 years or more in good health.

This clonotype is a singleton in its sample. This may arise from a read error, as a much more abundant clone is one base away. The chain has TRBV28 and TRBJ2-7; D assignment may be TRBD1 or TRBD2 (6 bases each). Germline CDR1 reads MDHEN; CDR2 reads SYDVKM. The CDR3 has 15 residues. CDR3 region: CAGSSRRGVPYEQYF. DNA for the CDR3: TGTGCCGGCAGTTCGAGAAGGGGGGTCCCCTACGAGCAGTACTTC.

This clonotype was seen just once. The CDR3 DNA follows: TGTGCCAGCAGTTATCAGCGGGGCCTGAACAATGAGCAGTTCTTC. Its protein is CASSYQRGLNNEQFF. The chain employs TRBV2 and TRBJ2-1, with TRBD2 matching 7 bases. CDR3 length equals 15 residues. V shed 5 bases and J 5 bases; nucleotides not matched to a gene: 9. The germline gives CDR1 SNHLY, CDR2 FYNNEI.

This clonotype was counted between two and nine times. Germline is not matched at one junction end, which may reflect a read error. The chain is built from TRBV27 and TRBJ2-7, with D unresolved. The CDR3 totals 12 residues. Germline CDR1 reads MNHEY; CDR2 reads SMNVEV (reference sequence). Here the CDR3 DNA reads TGTGCCAGCGGAGCGAGCTCCCACGAGCAGTACTTC. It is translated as CASGASSHEQYF.

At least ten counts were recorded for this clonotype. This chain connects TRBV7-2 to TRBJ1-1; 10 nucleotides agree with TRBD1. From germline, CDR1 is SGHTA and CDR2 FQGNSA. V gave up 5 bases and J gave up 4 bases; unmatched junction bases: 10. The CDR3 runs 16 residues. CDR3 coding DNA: TGTGCCAGCAGCCCGAGACAGGGGGCGCAGCGCACTGAAGCTTTCTTT. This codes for CASSPRQGAQRTEAFF.

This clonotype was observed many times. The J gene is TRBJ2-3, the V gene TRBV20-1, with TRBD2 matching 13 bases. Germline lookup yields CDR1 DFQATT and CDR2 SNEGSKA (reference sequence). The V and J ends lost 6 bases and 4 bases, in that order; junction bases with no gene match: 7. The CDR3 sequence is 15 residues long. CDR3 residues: CSAGTSGANSDTQYF. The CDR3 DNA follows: TGCAGTGCCGGGACTAGCGGGGCAAACTCAGATACGCAGTATTTT.

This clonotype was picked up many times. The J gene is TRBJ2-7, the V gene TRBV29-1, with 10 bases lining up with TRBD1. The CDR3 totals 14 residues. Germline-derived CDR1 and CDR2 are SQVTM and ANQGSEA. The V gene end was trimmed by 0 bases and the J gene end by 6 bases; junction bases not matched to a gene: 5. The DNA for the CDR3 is TGCAGCGTTGAAGACGGGACAGGGGTTACCGAGCAGTACTTC. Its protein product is CSVEDGTGVTEQYF.

The chain's CDR3 is CASSRTSGTGESNEQFF. CDR3 in DNA: TGTGCCAGCAGTCGAACCTCCGGGACAGGGGAAAGCAATGAGCAGTTCTTC. J is TRBJ2-1 and V is TRBV7-9; 10 nucleotides line up with TRBD1. The V gene's germline CDR1 is SEHNR and CDR2 FQNEAQ (reference sequence). After removal of 6 bases from V and 6 bases from J, the junction contained 14 bases not matched to a gene. CDR3 length: 17 amino acids.

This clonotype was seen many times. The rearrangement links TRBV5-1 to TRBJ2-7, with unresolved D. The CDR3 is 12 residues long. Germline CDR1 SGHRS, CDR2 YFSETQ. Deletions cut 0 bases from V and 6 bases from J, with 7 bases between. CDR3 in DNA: TGCGCCAGCAGCTTGGCGGGTAGCGAGCAGTACTTC. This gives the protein CASSLAGSEQYF.

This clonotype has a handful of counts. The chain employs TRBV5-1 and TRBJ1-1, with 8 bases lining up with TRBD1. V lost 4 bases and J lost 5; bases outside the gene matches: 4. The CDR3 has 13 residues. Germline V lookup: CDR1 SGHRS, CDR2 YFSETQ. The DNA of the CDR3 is TGCGCCAGCAGCACGACAGGGGTGACTGAAGCTTTCTTT. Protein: CASSTTGVTEAFF.

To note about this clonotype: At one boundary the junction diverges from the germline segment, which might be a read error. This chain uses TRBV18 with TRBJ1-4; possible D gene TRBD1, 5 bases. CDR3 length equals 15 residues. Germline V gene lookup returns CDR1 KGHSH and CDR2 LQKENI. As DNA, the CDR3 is TGTGCCAGCTCAGCACCGGGACTCGGGCATGAAAAACTGTTTTTT. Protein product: CASSAPGLGHEKLFF. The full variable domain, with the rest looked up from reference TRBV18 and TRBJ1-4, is NAGVMQNPRHLVRRRGQEARLRCSPMKGHSHVYWYRQLPEEGLKFMVYLQKENIIDESGMPKERFSAEFPKEGPSILRIQQVVRGDSAAYFCASSAPGLGHEKLFFGSGTQLSVL.

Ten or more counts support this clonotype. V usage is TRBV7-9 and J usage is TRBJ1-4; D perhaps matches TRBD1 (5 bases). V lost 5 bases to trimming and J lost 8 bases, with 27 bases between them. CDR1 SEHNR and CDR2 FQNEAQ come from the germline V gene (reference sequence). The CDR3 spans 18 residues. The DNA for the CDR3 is TGTGCCAGCAGCCCCCGGCAGGGAGGGTCCTTGGCGGGCGAAAAACTGTTTTTT. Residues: CASSPRQGGSLAGEKLFF.

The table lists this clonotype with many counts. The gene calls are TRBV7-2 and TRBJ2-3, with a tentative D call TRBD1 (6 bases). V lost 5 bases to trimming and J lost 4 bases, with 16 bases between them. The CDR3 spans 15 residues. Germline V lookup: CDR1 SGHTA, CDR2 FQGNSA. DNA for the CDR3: TGTGCCAGCAGCGAGAGTACAGGGATTCCAGATACGCAGTATTTT. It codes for CASSESTGIPDTQYF.

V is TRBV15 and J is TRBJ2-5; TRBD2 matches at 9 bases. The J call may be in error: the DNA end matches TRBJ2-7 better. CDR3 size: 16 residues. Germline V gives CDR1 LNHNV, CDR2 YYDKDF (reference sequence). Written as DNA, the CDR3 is TGTGCCACCAGCAAACAGTATAGCGGGAGATCCTACGAGCAGTACTTC. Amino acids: CATSKQYSGRSYEQYF.

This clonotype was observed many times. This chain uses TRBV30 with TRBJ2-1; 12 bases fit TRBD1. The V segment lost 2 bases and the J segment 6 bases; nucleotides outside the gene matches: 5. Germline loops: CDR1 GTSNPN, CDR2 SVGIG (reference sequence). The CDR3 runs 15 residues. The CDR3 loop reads CAWSRDRGQSNEQFF. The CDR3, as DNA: TGTGCCTGGAGTCGGGACAGGGGGCAGTCCAATGAGCAGTTCTTC.

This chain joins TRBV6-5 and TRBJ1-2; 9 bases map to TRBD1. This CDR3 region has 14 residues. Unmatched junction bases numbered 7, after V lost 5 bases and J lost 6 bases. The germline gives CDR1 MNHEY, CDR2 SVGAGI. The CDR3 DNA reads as TGTGCCAGCAGTACCGGGACAGGGAAGAATGGCTACACCTTC. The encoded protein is CASSTGTGKNGYTF.

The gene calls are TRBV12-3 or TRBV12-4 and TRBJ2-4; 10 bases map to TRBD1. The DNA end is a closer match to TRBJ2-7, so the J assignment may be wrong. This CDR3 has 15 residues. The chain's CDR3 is CASSLWGQGTYEQYF. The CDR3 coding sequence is TGTGCCAGCAGTTTATGGGGACAGGGGACCTACGAGCAGTACTTC.

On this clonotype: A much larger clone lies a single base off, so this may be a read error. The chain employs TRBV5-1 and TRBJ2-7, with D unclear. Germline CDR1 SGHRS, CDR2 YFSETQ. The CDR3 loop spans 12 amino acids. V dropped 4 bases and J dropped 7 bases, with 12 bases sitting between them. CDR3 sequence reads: CASSGDGREQYF. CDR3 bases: TGCGCCAGCAGCGGAGACGGGCGTGAGCAGTACTTC.

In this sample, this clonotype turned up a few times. DNA for the CDR3: TGTGCCAGCAGCGCGGCGGCCAGACCGAACACTGAAGCTTTCTTT. Its protein product is CASSAAARPNTEAFF. This rearrangement joins TRBV9 to TRBJ1-1; no reliable D call. CDR3 length: 15 residues. V lost 3 bases and J lost 1, with 13 bases in between. Looked up from germline, CDR1 is SGDLS and CDR2 is YYNGEE.

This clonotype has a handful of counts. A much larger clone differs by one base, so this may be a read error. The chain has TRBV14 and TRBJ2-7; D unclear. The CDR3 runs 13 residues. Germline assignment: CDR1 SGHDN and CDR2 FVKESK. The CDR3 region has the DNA TGTACCAGCAGCCAAGATTTTACCTACGAGCAGTACTTC. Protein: CTSSQDFTYEQYF.